Below, 3 T cell receptor beta chains from the same sample are listed, as sequenced in a study of T-cell memory formation after mild COVID-19. Each CDR3 protein is one row after TCRdb ran MiXCR on the 5' RACE reads. This repertoire shows some 600,000 distinct CDR3 sequences, 15% to 20% found once; its top ten account for roughly 7.8%. Source material: PBMCs or a T cell subset sorted from them (not recorded which). All receptors come from an adult woman who had mild COVID-19 (a few samples of this study predate the infection). Cell type and time point are not known.

V and J are TRBV12-3 or TRBV12-4 and TRBJ1-1; D may be TRBD1 (6 bases). The V gene lost 2 bases and the J gene lost 10 bases, with 14 bases spanning the gap. The CDR3 length is 13 residues. The CDR3 bases are TGTGCCAGCAGTTTAAAAGAGGGGGTGTTAGCTTTCTTT. Its protein is CASSLKEGVLAFF.

This clonotype was seen more than once but under ten times. As DNA, the CDR3 is TGCAGTGCTAGAGATCCCGTGGGGGCTAACTATGGCTACACCTTC. Protein sequence: CSARDPVGANYGYTF. This sequence joins TRBV20-1 and TRBJ1-2, with D perhaps matching TRBD1 (5 bases). The CDR3 runs to 15 residues. V was pared by 0 bases and J by 0 bases, with 11 bases between. Per the germline V gene, CDR1 is DFQATT and CDR2 is SNEGSKA (reference sequence).

This clonotype showed up many times. The genes are TRBV12-3 or TRBV12-4 and TRBJ2-1, with 10 bases matching TRBD2. The trim removed 6 bases at V and 5 bases at J, leaving 7 bases unmatched. CDR3 size: 15 residues. The CDR3 bases are TGTGCCAGCAGGATCACCGGGACTAGCGACAATGAGCAGTTCTTC. Residues: CASRITGTSDNEQFF.